This T cell receptor (beta chain) emerged from a study of shared clonotypes between healthy human individuals. In germline, CDR1 is LNHDA, CDR2 SQIVND (reference sequence). The CDR3 length is 15 residues. The junction had 9 bases not matched to a gene; V was cut back by 5 bases and J by 5 bases. Assay used: immunoSEQ multiplex PCR; TCRdb lists only in-frame clones, some missing. This repertoire shows millions of clones, around 94% found once; its top ten account for about 0.13%. Sample: naive CD4+ T cells sorted from blood. Subset indicated: CD45RA+ positively selected. The chain joins TRBV19 to TRBJ2-7, with 10 bases aligning to TRBD1. This TCR derives from a man aged 18 to 30 in good health. The CDR3 reads CASSEPGQGTHEQYF. In nucleotides, the CDR3 is TGTGCCAGTAGTGAACCGGGACAGGGGACGCACGAGCAGTACTTC.